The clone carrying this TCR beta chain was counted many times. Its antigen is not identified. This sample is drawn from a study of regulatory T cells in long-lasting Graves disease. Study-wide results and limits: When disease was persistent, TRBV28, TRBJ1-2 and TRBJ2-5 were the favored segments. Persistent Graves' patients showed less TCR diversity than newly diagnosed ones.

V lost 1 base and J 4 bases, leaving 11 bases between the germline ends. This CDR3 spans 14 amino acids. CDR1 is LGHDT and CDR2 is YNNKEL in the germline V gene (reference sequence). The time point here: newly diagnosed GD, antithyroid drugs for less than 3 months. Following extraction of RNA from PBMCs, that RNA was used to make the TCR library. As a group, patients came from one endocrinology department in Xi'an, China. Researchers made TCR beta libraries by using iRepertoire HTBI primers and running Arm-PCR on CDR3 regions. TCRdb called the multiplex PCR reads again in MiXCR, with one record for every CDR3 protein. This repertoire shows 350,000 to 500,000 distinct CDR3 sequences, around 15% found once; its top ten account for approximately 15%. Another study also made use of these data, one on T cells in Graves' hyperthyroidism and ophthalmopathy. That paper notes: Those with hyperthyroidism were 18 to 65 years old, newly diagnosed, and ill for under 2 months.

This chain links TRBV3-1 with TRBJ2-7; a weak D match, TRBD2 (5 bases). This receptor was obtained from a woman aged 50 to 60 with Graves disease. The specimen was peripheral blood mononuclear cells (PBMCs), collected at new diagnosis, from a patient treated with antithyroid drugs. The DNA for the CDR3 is TGTGCCAGCAGCCAAGTAACGGGATCGTACGAGCAGTACTTC. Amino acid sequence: CASSQVTGSYEQYF.